Following are 20 T cell receptor beta chains from one sample sequenced in a study of cytomegalovirus exposure and HLA in healthy donors. This PCR relied on a set of 60 Vbeta primers and 13 Jbeta primers. The repertoire was sequenced with immunoSEQ multiplex PCR; TCRdb's copy has only in-frame clones and lacks some. The data show about 130,000 clones, roughly 80% seen once. The sequencing input was PBMCs. The source is a man aged 30-40 years in good health and CMV-seropositive.

The V gene is TRBV25-1, the J gene TRBJ2-2; no firm D call. CDR3 length: 15 amino acids. V was trimmed by 2 bases and J by 6 bases, leaving 13 bases between them. Germline V lookup: CDR1 MGHDK, CDR2 SYGVNS. This CDR3 reads CASSEPRYGSGELFF. The CDR3 bases are TGTGCCAGCAGTGAACCTAGATATGGGTCCGGGGAGCTGTTTTTT.

The rearrangement uses TRBV7-9 and TRBJ1-5, with D possibly TRBD1 on 5 matching bases. This CDR3 has 14 amino acids. Trimming removed 5 bases at V and 2 bases at J, with 10 bases between. Germline V CDR1 and CDR2: SEHNR, FQNEAQ (reference sequence). CDR3 coding DNA: TGTGCCAGCAGCCCAGGGTTGGGCAATCAGCCCCAGCATTTT. It is translated as CASSPGLGNQPQHF.

The chain uses TRBV4-3 and TRBJ1-4, with D possibly TRBD1 on 5 matching bases. Germline CDR1 reads LGHNA; CDR2 reads YSLEER. The CDR3 length is 19 residues. The ends were cut back, 2 bases at V and 5 bases at J, with 24 bases in the middle. The CDR3: CASSQPIKGMGGRNEKLFF. The CDR3, as DNA: TGCGCCAGCAGCCAACCGATCAAGGGGATGGGTGGTAGGAATGAAAAACTGTTTTTT.

The gene calls are TRBV5-1 and TRBJ2-2; TRBD1 matches at 8 bases. J was trimmed by 6 bases and V by 4 bases; bases with no gene match: 8. The CDR3 has 15 residues. The germline V gene has CDR1 SGHRS and CDR2 YFSETQ. The CDR3 protein is CASSRDRNAPGELFF. As DNA, the CDR3 is TGCGCCAGCAGCCGGGACAGGAATGCCCCCGGGGAGCTGTTTTTT. Supplemented by reference TRBV5-1 and TRBJ2-2, the full variable domain reads KAGVTQTPRYLIKTRGQQVTLSCSPISGHRSVSWYQQTPGQGLQFLFEYFSETQRNKGNFPGRFSGRQFSNSRSEMNVSTLELGDSALYLCASSRDRNAPGELFFGEGSRLTVL.

V and J are TRBV15 and TRBJ1-2; D call uncertain. The V gene lost 6 bases and the J gene lost 2 bases, with 10 bases spanning the gap. This CDR3 has 13 residues. Germline V gives CDR1 LNHNV, CDR2 YYDKDF (reference sequence). CDR3 residues: CATRPQANYGYTF. The CDR3 DNA reads TGTGCCACCAGACCCCAGGCCAACTATGGCTACACCTTC.

The V call is TRBV7-9, the J call TRBJ1-4; no definite D call. V gave up 3 bases and J gave up 5 bases, with 7 bases separating them. The CDR3 is 13 amino acids. Germline CDR1 and CDR2: SEHNR and FQNEAQ (reference sequence). CDR3 DNA: TGTGCCAGCAGCTTTTCCGAGAATGAAAAACTGTTTTTT. Its protein product is CASSFSENEKLFF.

The V gene is TRBV29-1, the J gene TRBJ2-1, with TRBD2 matching 10 bases. Per the germline V gene, CDR1 is SQVTM and CDR2 is ANQGSEA. The J segment lost 8 bases and the V segment lost 6 bases, leaving 10 bases of the junction unmatched. There are 14 residues in the CDR3. CDR3 sequence: CSVLAGELVDEQFF. The CDR3 DNA is TGCAGCGTGCTAGCGGGAGAATTAGTAGATGAGCAGTTCTTC.

The chain joins TRBV5-1 to TRBJ2-1, with no clear D. Germline values: CDR1 SGHRS, CDR2 YFSETQ. This CDR3 contains 13 residues. V was shortened by 7 bases and J by 4 bases, with 12 bases between the two germline ends. CDR3 protein: CASGLRTYNEQFF. In DNA, the CDR3 is TGCGCCAGCGGTCTCCGAACATACAATGAGCAGTTCTTC.

The V and J genes are TRBV6-5 and TRBJ1-1; the D is unclear. The length of the CDR3 is 14 residues. Germline V gives CDR1 MNHEY, CDR2 SVGAGI. The V end was cut by 5 bases, the J end by 6 bases, with 16 bases between. CDR3: CASSPWGGEAEAFF. The CDR3 DNA reads TGTGCCAGCAGTCCTTGGGGAGGAGAGGCTGAAGCTTTCTTT.

This clone was recorded a few times. This chain uses TRBV27 with TRBJ2-4; no definite D call. The CDR3 has 15 amino acids. The V gene's germline CDR1 is MNHEY and CDR2 SMNVEV (reference sequence). Trimming stripped 4 bases from V and 4 bases from J, with 14 bases between. The CDR3 sequence: CASSSPAPGKNIQYF. The CDR3 DNA reads as TGTGCCAGCAGTTCCCCCGCCCCCGGGAAAAACATTCAGTACTTC.

The CDR3 nucleotides read TGTGCCAGCAGCACACGGGGGTATGGCTACACCTTC. Its protein product is CASSTRGYGYTF. V and J are TRBV9 and TRBJ1-2, with D possibly matching TRBD1 (5 bases). This CDR3 is 12 amino acids long. Germline CDR1 is SGDLS and CDR2 is YYNGEE. V lost 4 bases and J lost 5, with 9 bases in between.

The V call is TRBV5-5, the J call TRBJ1-2, with 9 bases fitting TRBD1. Germline V gene lookup returns CDR1 SGHKS and CDR2 YYEKEE (reference sequence). V was clipped by 0 bases and J by 8 bases; unmatched bases: 11. This CDR3 is built from 16 residues. CDR3 DNA: TGTGCCAGCAGCTTGGGAAATACAGGGGGCGCGGGGGGCTACACCTTC. This sequence encodes CASSLGNTGGAGGYTF.

The chain employs TRBV27 and TRBJ1-2; TRBD1 aligns across 9 bases. CDR1 MNHEY and CDR2 SMNVEV come from the germline V gene (reference sequence). This CDR3 is built from 16 residues. V trimming: 4 bases; J trimming: 7 bases; junction bases outside the gene matches: 13. CDR3 loop: CASSSHIRDRDAGYTF. In DNA form, the CDR3 reads TGTGCCAGCAGTTCGCACATCCGGGACAGGGACGCTGGCTACACCTTC.

J is TRBJ2-5 and V is TRBV6-1; 11 bases match TRBD2. Judging by the DNA end, TRBJ2-7 fits better; the J call may be wrong. The CDR3 has 14 amino acids. The V gene's germline CDR1 is MNHNS and CDR2 SASEGT. CDR3 nucleotides: TGTGCCAGCATTCGACTAGCGGGAAACTACGAGCAGTACTTC. Protein sequence: CASIRLAGNYEQYF.

This clone was counted between two and nine times. The chain has TRBV14 and TRBJ2-7; 9 bases align to TRBD1. Germline trimming cut 6 bases from V and 6 bases from J; bases unmatched to any gene: 9. This CDR3 has 14 residues. Germline CDR1 reads SGHDN; CDR2 reads FVKESK. In DNA, the CDR3 is TGTGCCAGCAGACGGACAGGGGAAAGGGGCGAGCAGTACTTC. Residues: CASRRTGERGEQYF.

This clone was recorded once. This sequence joins TRBV6-5 and TRBJ2-1, with TRBD2 identical over 10 bases. Per the germline V gene, CDR1 is MNHEY and CDR2 is SVGAGI. The trim removed 8 bases at V and 8 bases at J, leaving 9 bases unmatched. The CDR3 runs to 14 residues. In nucleotides, the CDR3 is TGTGCCAGCTCCAGGGGGCTAGCGGGAGATGAGCAGTTCTTC. Translated: CASSRGLAGDEQFF.

This chain links TRBV5-1 with TRBJ1-5; 8 nucleotides agree with TRBD1. J gave up 5 bases and V 0 bases, and 4 bases lay outside the gene matches. Germline CDR1 SGHRS, CDR2 YFSETQ. The CDR3 spans 15 residues. The CDR3 here is CASSLVSGGHQPQHF. The CDR3 DNA sequence: TGCGCCAGCAGCTTGGTGTCAGGGGGCCATCAGCCCCAGCATTTT.

V is TRBV9 and J is TRBJ2-1; no definite D call. V was pared by 2 bases and J by 4 bases, with 13 bases between. Germline values: CDR1 SGDLS, CDR2 YYNGEE. There are 15 residues in the CDR3. The CDR3, as DNA: TGTGCCAGCAGCGTTAGCTCGGTCCAGTACAATGAGCAGTTCTTC. Amino acid sequence: CASSVSSVQYNEQFF. Complete variable domain (other parts from reference TRBV9 and TRBJ2-1): DSGVTQTPKHLITATGQRVTLRCSPRSGDLSVYWYQQSLDQGLQFLIQYYNGEERAKGNILERFSAQQFPDLHSELNLSSLELGDSALYFCASSVSSVQYNEQFFGPGTRLTVL.

This chain links TRBV5-1 with TRBJ1-1; D remains ambiguous. Per the germline V gene, CDR1 is SGHRS and CDR2 is YFSETQ. V gave up 4 bases and J gave up 5 bases, with 12 bases separating them. The CDR3 runs 13 residues. CDR3 bases: TGCGCCAGCAGCCCGGAGGTGGGGACTGAAGCTTTCTTT. Protein: CASSPEVGTEAFF.

V and J are TRBV9 and TRBJ2-2; D is undetermined. V gave up 1 base and J gave up 0 bases, with 7 bases separating them. The CDR3 runs to 15 residues. Germline V CDR1 and CDR2: SGDLS, YYNGEE. DNA for the CDR3: TGTGCCAGCAGCGTACAGGCCACGAACACCGGGGAGCTGTTTTTT. This sequence encodes CASSVQATNTGELFF.